This entry describes one T cell receptor beta chain. Its antigen remains unidentified. Compared with germline, one end of the junction differs, possibly owing to a read error. The data belong to a study of cytomegalovirus exposure and HLA in healthy donors. Study-wide context: The 95 to 150 validation repertoires were produced on the same platform as the approximately 670 repertoires of the first cohort. This was reported in a later analysis. Study-level points and caveats: It was confirmed in vitro that a few of the CMV-associated chains were specific for CMV antigens.

The protocol was immunoSEQ multiplex PCR, while the TCRdb copy is restricted to in-frame clones and leaves out a portion. Of about 160,000 clones listed, roughly 91% are singletons. This TCR came from a woman under 30 in good health and CMV-seropositive. Specimen: PBMCs.

CDR3 DNA: TGTGTCAGCAGTGAATACCTGGCATCAGGAACGACTGAAGCTTTCTTT. Amino acids: CVSSEYLASGTTEAFF. The genes are TRBV6-1 and TRBJ1-1; D remains ambiguous. The CDR3 consists of 16 residues. Germline CDR1 MNHNS, CDR2 SASEGT.